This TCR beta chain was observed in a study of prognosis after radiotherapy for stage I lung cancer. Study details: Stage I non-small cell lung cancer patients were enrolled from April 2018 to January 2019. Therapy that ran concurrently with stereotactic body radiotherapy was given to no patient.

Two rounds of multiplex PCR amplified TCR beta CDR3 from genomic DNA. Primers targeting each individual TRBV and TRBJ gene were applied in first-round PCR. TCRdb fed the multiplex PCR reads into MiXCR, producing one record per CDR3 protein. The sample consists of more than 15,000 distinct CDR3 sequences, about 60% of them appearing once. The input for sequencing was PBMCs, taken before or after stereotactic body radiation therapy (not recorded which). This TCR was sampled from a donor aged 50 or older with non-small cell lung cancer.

CDR3 residues: CASSFSTASWGGGEQFF. The CDR3 DNA sequence: TGTGCCAGCAGCTTTAGTACGGCTAGCTGGGGGGGGGGTGAGCAGTTCTTC. The chain joins TRBV11-2 to TRBJ2-1; TRBD2 matches at 7 bases. The CDR3 runs to 17 residues. J lost 9 bases, V lost 3 bases, and 17 bases had no gene match. Germline CDR1 and CDR2: SGHAT and FQNNGV.